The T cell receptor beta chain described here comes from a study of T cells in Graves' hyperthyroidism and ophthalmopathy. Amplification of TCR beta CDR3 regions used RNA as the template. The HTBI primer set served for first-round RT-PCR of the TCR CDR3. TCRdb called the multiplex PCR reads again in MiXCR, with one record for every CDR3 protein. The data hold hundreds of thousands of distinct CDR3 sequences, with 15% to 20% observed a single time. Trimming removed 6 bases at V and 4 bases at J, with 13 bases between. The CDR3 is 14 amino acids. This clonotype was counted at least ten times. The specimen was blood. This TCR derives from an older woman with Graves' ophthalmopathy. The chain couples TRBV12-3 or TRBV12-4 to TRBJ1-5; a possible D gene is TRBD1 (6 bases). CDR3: CASSYSDRNQPQHF. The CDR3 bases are TGTGCCAGCAGCTATTCGGACAGAAATCAGCCCCAGCATTTT.